This T cell receptor beta chain was found in a study of CD8 T cell repertoires and HIV-1 epitope variants. Study-level background: Separate wells received one of Twenty-five Gag or Nef variant peptides. Tested: three Gag epitope families, Nef HW9 and YT9. Cultures ran less than 12 days, with IL-2, IL-7 and IL-15 added on days 3 and 7.

This clone was found a few times. Antigen: not known. Measured with immunoSEQ multiplex PCR; TCRdb has only the in-frame clones, and not every one. The repertoire includes 3,400 or so clones, 55% to 85% of them detected once, and roughly 47% sits in the top ten. Looked up from germline, CDR1 is MNHEY and CDR2 is SMNVEV (reference sequence). Trimming cost V 0 bases and J 0 bases, with 3 bases left between them. The length of the CDR3 is 14 residues. Sequencing was carried out using cultured CD8+ T cells derived from PBMCs. The sequence derives from a male donor with HIV. This chain uses TRBV27 with TRBJ1-5; D is uncertain. The CDR3 is CASSLSFSNQPQHF. Written as DNA, the CDR3 is TGTGCCAGCAGTTTATCGTTTAGCAATCAGCCCCAGCATTTT.